Presented here are 17 T cell receptor beta chains from one specimen sequenced in a study of OX40 agonist ivuxolimab in advanced cancers. This table comes from immunoSEQ multiplex PCR, and its TCRdb copy is limited to in-frame clones, with some not included. Counted here are under 95,000 clones, roughly 88% occurring once; the ten biggest clones make up 6.9%. Material: CD4+ or CD8+ T cells sorted from blood, obtained in a trial of the OX40 agonist ivuxolimab. These receptors were obtained from an adult with an advanced solid tumor such as melanoma, head and neck, liver or kidney cancer.

Only one count was recorded for this clone. CDR3 region: CASSQDWGGGEAFF. The CDR3 nucleotides read TGCGCCAGCAGCCAAGATTGGGGTGGAGGAGAAGCTTTCTTT. V is TRBV4-1 and J is TRBJ1-1; D call uncertain. CDR1 and CDR2 from the germline V gene are MGHRA and YSYEKL. This CDR3 region has 14 residues. Trimming removed 0 bases from V and 8 bases from J, with 13 bases in between.

The CDR3 DNA reads TGTGCCAGCAGCCCCAAGGGACAGGGAAGAAACATTCAGTACTTC. Translation gives CASSPKGQGRNIQYF. The chain uses TRBV11-1 and TRBJ2-4; 9 nucleotides line up with TRBD1. This CDR3 comprises 15 residues. Germline CDR1 and CDR2: SGHAT and FQDESV (reference sequence). V lost 5 bases, J lost 6 bases, and 8 bases stayed unmatched.

The sample holds a few counts of this clone. The genes are TRBV7-2 and TRBJ2-5, with D perhaps TRBD2 (5 bases). This CDR3 comprises 15 residues. The germline CDR1 and CDR2 sequences are SGHTA and FQGNSA. Trimming cost V 5 bases and J 1 base, with 14 bases left between them. DNA of the CDR3: TGTGCCAGCAGCGTAATGGGAGCGTTCCAAGAGACCCAGTACTTC. The encoded protein is CASSVMGAFQETQYF.

This chain uses TRBV27 with TRBJ2-5, with D unresolved. Trimming stripped 2 bases from V and 5 bases from J, with 9 bases between. The germline CDR1 and CDR2 sequences are MNHEY and SMNVEV (reference sequence). CDR3 length equals 13 residues. The CDR3 region is CASSLSVGETQYF. The CDR3 nucleotides are TGTGCCAGCAGTTTAAGTGTCGGGGAGACCCAGTACTTC.

The V call is TRBV27, the J call TRBJ2-1; no clear D gene. The CDR3 has 15 amino acids. The V end lost 6 bases, the J end lost 3 bases, and 15 bases lay between the germline ends. The germline V gene has CDR1 MNHEY and CDR2 SMNVEV (reference sequence). CDR3 loop: CASSPRRGHYNEQFF. CDR3 DNA sequence: TGTGCCAGCAGCCCACGGAGAGGCCACTACAATGAGCAGTTCTTC.

The rearrangement uses TRBV10-3 and TRBJ1-5, with a tentative D call TRBD1 (5 bases). V was shortened by 2 bases and J by 5 bases, with 16 bases between the two germline ends. The CDR3 totals 16 residues. The germline CDR1 and CDR2 sequences are ENHRY and SYGVKD. The CDR3 coding sequence is TGTGCCATCAGTGAGGGCGGGGGTCCCCTTTATCAGCCCCAGCATTTT. Translated, it gives CAISEGGGPLYQPQHF.

V is TRBV2 and J is TRBJ1-5; a weak D match, TRBD1 (6 bases). The V end lost 10 bases, the J end lost 6 bases, and 19 bases lay between the germline ends. The length of the CDR3 is 14 residues. Germline V gene lookup returns CDR1 SNHLY and CDR2 FYNNEI. CDR3 DNA sequence: TGTGCCACCTCAAGGGAACAGGGCCGTCAGCCCCAGCATTTT. This gives the protein CATSREQGRQPQHF.

This chain joins TRBV27 and TRBJ2-4; no definite D call. Trimming shortened V by 0 bases and J by 0 bases, and 9 bases separated the two germline ends. The CDR3 covers 16 residues. Germline CDR1 MNHEY, CDR2 SMNVEV (reference sequence). The CDR3 DNA is TGTGCCAGCAGTTTATCCCAAGGGTTAGCCAAAAACATTCAGTACTTC. Translating gives CASSLSQGLAKNIQYF.

The V and J genes are TRBV15 and TRBJ1-1; 7 nucleotides match TRBD1. There are 16 residues in the CDR3. Looked up from germline, CDR1 is LNHNV and CDR2 is YYDKDF (reference sequence). V was pared by 1 base and J by 3 bases, with 8 bases of the junction left unmatched. CDR3 bases: TGTGCCACCAGCAGAGGCGGGACAGAGAGTTACACTGAAGCTTTCTTT. As protein: CATSRGGTESYTEAFF.

The J gene is TRBJ2-1, the V gene TRBV6-4; tentative D call: TRBD2 (5 bases). The CDR3 is 14 amino acids. The V end was cut by 4 bases, the J end by 2 bases, with 9 bases between. Germline CDR1 is MRHNA and CDR2 is SNTAGT. In DNA form, the CDR3 reads TGTGCCAGCAGTGTCGAGACTACCTACAATGAGCAGTTCTTC. Translated: CASSVETTYNEQFF.

The rearrangement links TRBV4-1 to TRBJ2-1, with 9 bases aligning to TRBD1. The CDR3 consists of 17 residues. Germline assignment: CDR1 MGHRA and CDR2 YSYEKL. V lost 4 bases, J lost 1 base, and 8 bases stayed unmatched. The CDR3 protein is CASSLTPGQGSYNEQFF. The DNA for the CDR3 is TGCGCCAGCAGCCTAACACCGGGACAGGGTTCCTACAATGAGCAGTTCTTC.

The chain couples TRBV11-3 to TRBJ2-2; D is uncertain. The CDR3 has 14 residues. Per the germline V gene, CDR1 is SGHNT and CDR2 is YENEEA. The germline V and J ends were trimmed by 0 bases and 5 bases, with 7 bases remaining between them. CDR3 sequence reads: CASSLDQSTGELFF. The CDR3 DNA sequence: TGTGCCAGCAGCTTAGACCAGTCAACCGGGGAGCTGTTTTTT. The entire variable domain, with the rest obtained from reference TRBV11-3 and TRBJ2-2, is as follows: EAGVVQSPRYKIIEKKQPVAFWCNPISGHNTLYWYLQNLGQGPELLIRYENEEAVDDSQLPKDRFSAERLKGVDSTLKIQPAELGDSAVYLCASSLDQSTGELFFGEGSRLTVL.

This chain connects TRBV6-6 to TRBJ2-7, with D perhaps being TRBD1 or TRBD2 (5 bases each). Germline-derived CDR1 and CDR2 are MNHNY and SVGAGI (reference sequence). This CDR3 is 14 amino acids long. V was trimmed by 2 bases and J by 1 base, leaving 9 bases between them. The CDR3 bases are TGTGCCAGCAGTTACGGGGACGGTTCCTACGAGCAGTACTTC. Protein: CASSYGDGSYEQYF.

The rearrangement links TRBV29-1 to TRBJ2-1; the match to TRBD2 covers 9 bases. This CDR3 is 15 amino acids long. With V trimmed by 1 base and J by 2 bases, 3 bases remained unmatched. CDR1 and CDR2 from the germline V gene are SQVTM and ANQGSEA. The CDR3 DNA sequence: TGCAGCGTTGAAGGACTAGCGGACCCCTACAATGAGCAGTTCTTC. Translated: CSVEGLADPYNEQFF.

V usage is TRBV29-1 and J usage is TRBJ1-1, with TRBD1 matching 9 bases. The germline gives CDR1 SQVTM, CDR2 ANQGSEA. The CDR3 is 14 residues long. V dropped 4 bases and J dropped 3; count of bases not matched to a gene: 6. This CDR3 is CSVAGQGRDTEAFF. CDR3 in DNA: TGCAGCGTTGCGGGACAGGGCAGGGACACTGAAGCTTTCTTT.

The chain links TRBV7-8 to TRBJ2-5; weak D call: TRBD2 (5 bases). With 1 base removed from V and 6 bases from J, the gap between germline ends came to 6 bases. The CDR3 totals 12 residues. The germline CDR1 and CDR2 sequences are SGHVS and FQNEAQ. The CDR3 loop reads CASSLGRKTQYF. For the CDR3, the DNA is TGTGCCAGCAGCTTAGGGAGGAAGACCCAGTACTTC. Variable domain in full (rest from reference TRBV7-8 and TRBJ2-5): GAGVSQSPRYKVAKRGQDVALRCDPISGHVSLFWYQQALGQGPEFLTYFQNEAQLDKSGLPSDRFFAERPEGSVSTLKIQRTQQEDSAVYLCASSLGRKTQYFGPGTRLLVL.

The chain uses TRBV6-1 and TRBJ2-4, with D uncertain. The CDR3 is made up of 15 amino acids. Looked up from germline, CDR1 is MNHNS and CDR2 is SASEGT. V lost 2 bases and J 0 bases, leaving 8 bases between the germline ends. The CDR3 loop is CASSENRLAKNIQYF. The CDR3 coding sequence is TGTGCCAGCAGTGAAAACAGACTAGCCAAAAACATTCAGTACTTC.